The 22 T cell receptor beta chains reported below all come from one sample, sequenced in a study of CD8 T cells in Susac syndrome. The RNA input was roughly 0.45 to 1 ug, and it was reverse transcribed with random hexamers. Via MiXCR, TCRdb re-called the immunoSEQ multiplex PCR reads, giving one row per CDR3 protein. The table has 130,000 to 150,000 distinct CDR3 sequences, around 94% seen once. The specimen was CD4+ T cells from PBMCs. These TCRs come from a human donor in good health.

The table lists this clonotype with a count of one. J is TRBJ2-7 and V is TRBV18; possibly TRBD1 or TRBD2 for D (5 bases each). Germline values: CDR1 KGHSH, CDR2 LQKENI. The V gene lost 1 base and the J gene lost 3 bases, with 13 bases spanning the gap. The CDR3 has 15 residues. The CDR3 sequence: CASSPQRERGYEQYF. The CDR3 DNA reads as TGTGCCAGCTCACCACAACGGGAAAGGGGCTACGAGCAGTACTTC.

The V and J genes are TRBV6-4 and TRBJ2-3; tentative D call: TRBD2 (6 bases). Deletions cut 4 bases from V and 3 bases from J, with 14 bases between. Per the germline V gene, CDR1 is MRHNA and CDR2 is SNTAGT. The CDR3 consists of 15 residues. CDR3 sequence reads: CASSGTGGGTDTQYF. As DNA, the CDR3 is TGTGCCAGCAGTGGGACGGGCGGAGGGACAGATACGCAGTATTTT.

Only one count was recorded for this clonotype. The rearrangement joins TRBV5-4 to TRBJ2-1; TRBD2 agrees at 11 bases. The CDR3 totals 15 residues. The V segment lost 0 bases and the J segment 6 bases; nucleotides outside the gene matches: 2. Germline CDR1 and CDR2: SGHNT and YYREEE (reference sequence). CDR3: CASSLGGLAVNEQFF. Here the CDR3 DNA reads TGTGCCAGCAGCTTGGGGGGACTAGCGGTCAATGAGCAGTTCTTC.

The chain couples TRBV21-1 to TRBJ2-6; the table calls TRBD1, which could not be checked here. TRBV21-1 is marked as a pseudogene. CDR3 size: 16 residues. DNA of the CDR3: TGTGCCAGCAGCAAAGACCTGTTGTCTGGGGCCAACGTCCTGACTTTC. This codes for CASSKDLLSGANVLTF.

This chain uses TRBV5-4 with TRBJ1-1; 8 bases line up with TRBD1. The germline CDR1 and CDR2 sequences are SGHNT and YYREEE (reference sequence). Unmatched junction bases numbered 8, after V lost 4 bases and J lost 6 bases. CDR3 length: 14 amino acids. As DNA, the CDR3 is TGTGCCAGCAGCCTGGGACAGGCGGACCCTGAAGCTTTCTTT. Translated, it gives CASSLGQADPEAFF.

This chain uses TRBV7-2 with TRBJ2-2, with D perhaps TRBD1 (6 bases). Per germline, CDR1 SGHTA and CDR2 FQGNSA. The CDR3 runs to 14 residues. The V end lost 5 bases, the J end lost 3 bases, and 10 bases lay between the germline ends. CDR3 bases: TGTGCCAGCAGCGCCGGACAGCACACCGGGGAGCTGTTTTTT. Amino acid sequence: CASSAGQHTGELFF.

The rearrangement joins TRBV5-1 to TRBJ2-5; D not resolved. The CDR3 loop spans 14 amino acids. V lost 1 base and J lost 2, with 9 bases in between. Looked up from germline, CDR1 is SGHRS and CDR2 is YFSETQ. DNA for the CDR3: TGCGCCAGCAGCTTGAAACAGTTACAAGAGACCCAGTACTTC. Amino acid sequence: CASSLKQLQETQYF. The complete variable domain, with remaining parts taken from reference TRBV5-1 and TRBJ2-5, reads KAGVTQTPRYLIKTRGQQVTLSCSPISGHRSVSWYQQTPGQGLQFLFEYFSETQRNKGNFPGRFSGRQFSNSRSEMNVSTLELGDSALYLCASSLKQLQETQYFGPGTRLLVL.

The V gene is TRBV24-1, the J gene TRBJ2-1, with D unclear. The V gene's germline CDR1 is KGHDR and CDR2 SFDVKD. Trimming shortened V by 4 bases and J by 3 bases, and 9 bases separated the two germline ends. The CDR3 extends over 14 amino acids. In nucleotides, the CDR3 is TGTGCCACCAGTGACGCTAGTGACTACAATGAGCAGTTCTTC. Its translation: CATSDASDYNEQFF.

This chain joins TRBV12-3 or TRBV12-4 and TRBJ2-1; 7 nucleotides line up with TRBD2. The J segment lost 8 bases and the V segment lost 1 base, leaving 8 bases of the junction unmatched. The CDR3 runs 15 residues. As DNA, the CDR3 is TGTGCCAGCAGTTTAGAGGGACTACCCACGGATGAGCAGTTCTTC. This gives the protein CASSLEGLPTDEQFF.

Here the CDR3 DNA reads TGTGCCAGCAGCTTTGAATCCCGTTTGGGGGGAGGCCCAGAGACCCAGTACTTC. Translation: CASSFESRLGGGPETQYF. The genes are TRBV9 and TRBJ2-5, with a possible D match to TRBD2 (6 bases). V was pared by 4 bases and J by 4 bases, with 26 bases between. This CDR3 spans 18 amino acids. Germline V gene data show CDR1 as SGDLS and CDR2 as YYNGEE. Looking up the rest from reference TRBV9 and TRBJ2-5 gives the full variable domain: DSGVTQTPKHLITATGQRVTLRCSPRSGDLSVYWYQQSLDQGLQFLIQYYNGEERAKGNILERFSAQQFPDLHSELNLSSLELGDSALYFCASSFESRLGGGPETQYFGPGTRLLVL.

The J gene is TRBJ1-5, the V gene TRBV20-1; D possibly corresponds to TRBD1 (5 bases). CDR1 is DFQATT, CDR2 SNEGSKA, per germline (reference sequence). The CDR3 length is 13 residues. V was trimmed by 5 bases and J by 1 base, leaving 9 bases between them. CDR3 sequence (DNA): TGCAGTGCTGGTGGGGCCAGCAATCAGCCCCAGCATTTT. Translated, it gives CSAGGASNQPQHF.

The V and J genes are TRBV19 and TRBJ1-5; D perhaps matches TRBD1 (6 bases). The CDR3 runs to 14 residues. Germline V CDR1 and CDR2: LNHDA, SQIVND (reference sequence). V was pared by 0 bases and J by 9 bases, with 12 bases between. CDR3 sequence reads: CASSIEEGGLPQHF. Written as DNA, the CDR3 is TGTGCCAGTAGTATAGAGGAGGGGGGCTTGCCCCAGCATTTT.

The CDR3 bases are TGTGCCAGCACCGAGAACGGATTGAACACCGGGGAGCTGTTTTTT. Translating gives CASTENGLNTGELFF. The chain uses TRBV7-6 and TRBJ2-2; no clear D. Between the trimmed V and J ends, which lost 7 bases and 1 base, there was a span of 13 bases. From germline, CDR1 is SGHVS and CDR2 FNYEAQ. CDR3 length: 15 amino acids.

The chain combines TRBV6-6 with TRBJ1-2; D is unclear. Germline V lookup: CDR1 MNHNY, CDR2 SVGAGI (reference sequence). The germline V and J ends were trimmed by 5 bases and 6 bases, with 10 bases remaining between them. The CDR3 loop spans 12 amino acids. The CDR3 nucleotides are TGTGCCAGCAGTATCGGCGAGGATGGCTACACCTTC. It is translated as CASSIGEDGYTF.

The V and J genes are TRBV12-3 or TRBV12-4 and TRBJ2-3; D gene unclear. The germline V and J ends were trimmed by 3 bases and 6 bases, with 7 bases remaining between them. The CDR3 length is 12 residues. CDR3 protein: CASSFLRDTQYF. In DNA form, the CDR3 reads TGTGCCAGCAGTTTTCTCCGGGATACGCAGTATTTT.

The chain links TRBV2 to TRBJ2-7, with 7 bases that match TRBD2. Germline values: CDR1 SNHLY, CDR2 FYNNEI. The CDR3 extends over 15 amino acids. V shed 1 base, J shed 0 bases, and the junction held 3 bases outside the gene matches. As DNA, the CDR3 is TGTGCCAGCAGTGAAGTTGGCGGGAGCTCCTACGAGCAGTACTTC. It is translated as CASSEVGGSSYEQYF.

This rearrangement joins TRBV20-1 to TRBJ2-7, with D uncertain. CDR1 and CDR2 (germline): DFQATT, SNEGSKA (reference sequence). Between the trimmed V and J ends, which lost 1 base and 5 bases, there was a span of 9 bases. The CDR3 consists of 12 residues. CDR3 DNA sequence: TGCAGTGCTAGAGGCGTAAGGGACGAGCAGTACTTC. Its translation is CSARGVRDEQYF.

Written as DNA, the CDR3 is TGCGCCAGCGGACAGGGGAACTACGAGCAGTACTTC. Residues: CASGQGNYEQYF. This chain connects TRBV5-1 to TRBJ2-7, with 9 bases that match TRBD1. Trimming removed 7 bases from V and 3 bases from J; junction bases left unmatched: 2. The length of the CDR3 is 12 residues. CDR1 SGHRS and CDR2 YFSETQ come from the germline V gene.

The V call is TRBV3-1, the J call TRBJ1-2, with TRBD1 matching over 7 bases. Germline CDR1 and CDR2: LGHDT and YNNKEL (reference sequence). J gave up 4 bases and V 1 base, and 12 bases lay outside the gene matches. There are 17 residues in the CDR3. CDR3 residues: CASSQGGRTGKGYGYTF. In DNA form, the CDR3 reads TGTGCCAGCAGCCAAGGAGGGAGGACAGGAAAAGGCTATGGCTACACCTTC. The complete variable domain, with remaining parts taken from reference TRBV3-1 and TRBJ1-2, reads DTAVSQTPKYLVTQMGNDKSIKCEQNLGHDTMYWYKQDSKKFLKIMFSYNNKELIINETVPNRFSPKSPDKAHLNLHINSLELGDSAVYFCASSQGGRTGKGYGYTFGSGTRLTVV.

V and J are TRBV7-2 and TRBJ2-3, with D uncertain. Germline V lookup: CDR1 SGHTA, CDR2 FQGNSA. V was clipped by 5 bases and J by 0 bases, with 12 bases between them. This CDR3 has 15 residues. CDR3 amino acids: CASSRRGRSTDTQYF. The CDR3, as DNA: TGTGCCAGCAGCCGCCGAGGTCGGAGCACAGATACGCAGTATTTT.

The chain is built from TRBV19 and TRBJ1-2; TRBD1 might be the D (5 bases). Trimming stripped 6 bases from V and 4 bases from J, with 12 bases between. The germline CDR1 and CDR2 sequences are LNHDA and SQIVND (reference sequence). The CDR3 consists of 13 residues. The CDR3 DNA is TGTGCCAGTAGAAGACAGCGTTCCTATGGCTACACCTTC. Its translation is CASRRQRSYGYTF.

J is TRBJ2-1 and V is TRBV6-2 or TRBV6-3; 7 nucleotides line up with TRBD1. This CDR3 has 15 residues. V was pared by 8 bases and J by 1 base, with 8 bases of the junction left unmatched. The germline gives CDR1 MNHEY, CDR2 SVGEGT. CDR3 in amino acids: CASREGGGSYNEQFF. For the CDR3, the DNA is TGTGCCAGCCGCGAAGGGGGCGGTTCCTACAATGAGCAGTTCTTC.